One sample yielded the 30 T cell receptor beta chains listed below, sequenced in a study of T cell responses to AZD1222 COVID-19 vaccine. Libraries were prepared by immunoSEQ multiplex PCR; TCRdb keeps only in-frame clonotypes and omits some of them. The data show fewer than 180,000 clones, 85% to 95% seen once. The source was peripheral blood, collected on day 0 of AZD1222 vaccination. The receptor source for this set is an adult in good health.

The chain combines TRBV14 with TRBJ1-1; 10 nucleotides align to TRBD1. CDR3 length: 16 residues. The V gene end was trimmed by 4 bases and the J gene end by 4 bases; junction bases not matched to a gene: 9. Germline V CDR1 and CDR2: SGHDN, FVKESK. The CDR3 here is CASSPWTGGLGTEAFF. The DNA of the CDR3 is TGTGCCAGCAGCCCATGGACAGGGGGTTTGGGCACTGAAGCTTTCTTT.

The chain employs TRBV30 and TRBJ2-6, with D unresolved. Trimming took 5 bases from V and 1 from J, leaving 6 bases between them. Germline V lookup: CDR1 GTSNPN, CDR2 SVGIG (reference sequence). The CDR3 is 13 amino acids. CDR3 DNA: TGTGCCTGGGGCCGTTCTGGGGCCAACGTCCTGACTTTC. This encodes CAWGRSGANVLTF.

This clone occurred a few times. The chain carries TRBV12-5 and TRBJ1-5, with unresolved D. The ends were cut back, 8 bases at V and 5 bases at J, with 10 bases in the middle. In germline, CDR1 is LGHNT, CDR2 FRNRAP. The CDR3 loop spans 12 amino acids. The CDR3 here is CASQWFDQPQHF. In DNA, the CDR3 is TGTGCTAGTCAGTGGTTCGATCAGCCCCAGCATTTT.

The count of this clone is one. The chain employs TRBV4-1 and TRBJ2-3; 7 bases match TRBD2. V gave up 1 base and J gave up 3 bases; unmatched junction bases: 7. CDR1 and CDR2 (germline): MGHRA, YSYEKL. The CDR3 is 16 amino acids. The CDR3, as DNA: TGCGCCAGCAGCCAAGTTTTCCGGGGGGTGACAGATACGCAGTATTTT. Amino acid sequence: CASSQVFRGVTDTQYF.

The chain recombines TRBV24-1 with TRBJ2-5; D call uncertain. Germline V gene sequence: CDR1 KGHDR, CDR2 SFDVKD. Trimming cost V 1 base and J 4 bases, with 3 bases left between them. The CDR3 sequence is 12 residues long. The CDR3 sequence is CATSDFRETQYF. The CDR3 nucleotides read TGTGCCACCAGTGATTTTAGAGAGACCCAGTACTTC.

This chain uses TRBV5-5 with TRBJ1-6, with D perhaps matching TRBD1 (5 bases). Germline assignment: CDR1 SGHKS and CDR2 YYEKEE (reference sequence). CDR3 length: 17 residues. The V and J ends lost 0 bases and 8 bases respectively, with 18 bases between them. The CDR3 region has the DNA TGTGCCAGCAGCTTGGAGTATTGGGCCCGGGGGGATTCACCCCTCCACTTT. This encodes CASSLEYWARGDSPLHF.

This clone showed up just once. V usage is TRBV5-6 and J usage is TRBJ2-4, with D possibly being TRBD1 (6 bases). The CDR3 runs to 14 residues. Germline V gene lookup returns CDR1 SGHDT and CDR2 YYEEEE. Trimming removed 2 bases at V and 2 bases at J, with 8 bases between. The CDR3 DNA is TGTGCCAGCAGCTTTGGACAGTCCAAAAACATTCAGTACTTC. Protein product: CASSFGQSKNIQYF.

This sequence joins TRBV7-8 and TRBJ2-3; unclear D gene. In germline, CDR1 is SGHVS, CDR2 FQNEAQ. V was cut by 1 base and J by 4 bases, with 6 bases left in between. The length of the CDR3 is 13 residues. The CDR3 region is CASSLVTADTQYF. The CDR3 bases are TGTGCCAGCAGCTTAGTTACGGCAGATACGCAGTATTTT.

The rearrangement joins TRBV7-2 to TRBJ1-1; D remains unclear. Per germline, CDR1 SGHTA and CDR2 FQGNSA. The CDR3 contains 13 residues. The V end was cut by 1 base, the J end by 3 bases, with 6 bases between. The CDR3 nucleotides are TGTGCCAGCAGCTTAGGTTTGGACACTGAAGCTTTCTTT. This sequence encodes CASSLGLDTEAFF.

This chain uses TRBV6-9 with TRBJ2-7, with 11 bases matching TRBD2. The CDR3 contains 13 residues. Germline V CDR1 and CDR2: MNHGY, SVAAGI. V trimming: 9 bases; J trimming: 4 bases; junction bases outside the gene matches: 5. The CDR3 reads CASGTSGRYEQYV. In DNA form, the CDR3 reads TGTGCCAGTGGGACTAGCGGAAGATACGAGCAGTACGTC.

V gene TRBV7-9 combines with J gene TRBJ2-1; a weak D match, TRBD1 (6 bases). V was pared by 5 bases and J by 6 bases, with 20 bases between. CDR1 and CDR2 (germline): SEHNR, FQNEAQ (reference sequence). CDR3 size: 16 residues. The CDR3 DNA sequence: TGTGCCAGCAGCGACAGCACAGGGATTCTATTCAATGAGCAGTTCTTC. This encodes CASSDSTGILFNEQFF.

This clone was observed once. The chain has TRBV5-1 and TRBJ1-1; TRBD1 aligns across 8 bases. Germline assignment: CDR1 SGHRS and CDR2 YFSETQ. The CDR3 extends over 16 amino acids. V dropped 2 bases and J dropped 0; count of bases not matched to a gene: 6. The CDR3 is CASSFGQGGLNTEAFF. The CDR3 nucleotides read TGCGCCAGCAGCTTTGGACAGGGCGGTTTGAACACTGAAGCTTTCTTT.

J is TRBJ1-4 and V is TRBV5-1; TRBD1 is a possible D gene (6 bases). The CDR3 is 16 amino acids. Germline assignment: CDR1 SGHRS and CDR2 YFSETQ. The V end lost 1 base, the J end lost 0 bases, and 10 bases lay between the germline ends. CDR3 nucleotide sequence: TGCGCCAGCAGCTTGTACACAGGGCCAACTAATGAAAAACTGTTTTTT. It codes for CASSLYTGPTNEKLFF.

The rearrangement links TRBV14 to TRBJ1-1; D gene uncertain. V dropped 3 bases and J dropped 5 bases, with 13 bases sitting between them. The germline V gene encodes CDR1 SGHDN and CDR2 FVKESK. This CDR3 is 14 amino acids long. The CDR3 DNA follows: TGTGCCAGCAGCCACGCCTTCGGGAGGACTGAAGCTTTCTTT. Translated: CASSHAFGRTEAFF.

The J gene is TRBJ2-3, the V gene TRBV3-1 (or the pseudogene TRBV3-2); 10 nucleotides align to TRBD2. V dropped 4 bases and J dropped 2; count of bases not matched to a gene: 15. The CDR3 runs to 19 residues. Germline values: CDR1 LGHDT, CDR2 YNNKEL (reference sequence). In nucleotides, the CDR3 is TGTGCCAGCAGCCCCAACCCGGGGAAGCGGGGGGGCGCCACAGATACGCAGTATTTT. As protein: CASSPNPGKRGGATDTQYF.

This CDR3 is CASSWGQSDGYTF. The CDR3 DNA sequence: TGTGCCAGCAGTTGGGGACAGAGCGATGGCTACACCTTC. The V gene is TRBV12-3 or TRBV12-4, the J gene TRBJ1-2; 7 bases match TRBD1. With 4 bases clipped from V and 6 bases from J, the junction kept 5 bases outside the gene matches. The CDR3 extends over 13 amino acids.

This chain joins TRBV5-1 and TRBJ2-3, with TRBD2 identical over 8 bases. The trim removed 6 bases at V and 0 bases at J, leaving 9 bases unmatched. Germline V gives CDR1 SGHRS, CDR2 YFSETQ. The CDR3 is made up of 16 amino acids. The CDR3 reads CASKRAGGPSTDTQYF. The CDR3 nucleotides are TGCGCCAGCAAGAGGGCGGGGGGCCCTAGCACAGATACGCAGTATTTT.

The V gene is TRBV28, the J gene TRBJ1-5; possible D gene TRBD1, 6 bases. The CDR3 is 13 residues long. The V gene's germline CDR1 is MDHEN and CDR2 SYDVKM. Trimming took off 5 bases at V and 6 bases at J, with 11 bases between the two ends. The CDR3 sequence is CASSGFRGQPQHF. The CDR3 coding sequence is TGTGCCAGCAGTGGATTCAGGGGTCAGCCCCAGCATTTT.

The sample holds one count of this clone. The rearrangement joins TRBV6-5 to TRBJ1-6, with 10 bases lining up with TRBD1. Germline lookup yields CDR1 MNHEY and CDR2 SVGAGI. With V trimmed by 6 bases and J by 9 bases, 8 bases remained unmatched. The CDR3 length is 15 residues. The CDR3 nucleotides are TGTGCCAGCAGCGCATCGACAGGGGGCTTTTCACCCCTCCACTTT. Translated, it gives CASSASTGGFSPLHF.

The chain employs TRBV6-5 and TRBJ1-1, with D possibly being TRBD1 (6 bases). CDR1 and CDR2 (germline): MNHEY, SVGAGI. The ends were cut back, 2 bases at V and 10 bases at J, with 17 bases in the middle. CDR3 length: 14 amino acids. The CDR3 loop is CASSYQTTGLAAFF. In DNA form, the CDR3 reads TGTGCCAGCAGTTACCAAACCACAGGGCTGGCAGCTTTCTTT.

The chain recombines TRBV19 with TRBJ1-1; 7 bases align to TRBD1. Germline V gene data show CDR1 as LNHDA and CDR2 as SQIVND (reference sequence). CDR3 length: 15 amino acids. V gave up 5 bases and J gave up 4 bases; unmatched junction bases: 10. CDR3 amino acids: CASSFTQGWTTEAFF. DNA of the CDR3: TGTGCCAGTAGTTTTACACAGGGGTGGACCACTGAAGCTTTCTTT.

The chain couples TRBV3-1 (or the pseudogene TRBV3-2) to TRBJ2-3; perhaps D is TRBD1 or TRBD2 (6 bases each). CDR1 is LGHDT, CDR2 YNNKEL, per germline (reference sequence). The CDR3 is made up of 15 amino acids. V was pared by 1 base and J by 7 bases, with 15 bases between. CDR3: CASSQGRGNANTQYF. As DNA, the CDR3 is TGTGCCAGCAGCCAAGGGAGGGGGAACGCCAATACGCAGTATTTT.

The chain employs TRBV9 and TRBJ1-3; D may be TRBD1 (6 bases). Trimming took off 0 bases at V and 1 base at J, with 14 bases between the two ends. The germline gives CDR1 SGDLS, CDR2 YYNGEE. This CDR3 region has 17 residues. The CDR3 DNA reads as TGTGCCAGCAGCGTAGTGGACAGCCTTTATTCTGGAAACACCATATATTTT. This translates into CASSVVDSLYSGNTIYF.

The chain's CDR3 is CAGKYDRDYNEQFF. As DNA, the CDR3 is TGTGCCGGGAAGTACGACAGGGACTACAATGAGCAGTTCTTC. The chain combines TRBV2 with TRBJ2-1; 7 nucleotides align to TRBD1. V shed 11 bases, J shed 3 bases, and the junction held 10 bases outside the gene matches. The CDR3 length is 14 residues. The germline gives CDR1 SNHLY, CDR2 FYNNEI.

J is TRBJ2-4 and V is TRBV5-6; D ambiguous. CDR1 is SGHDT, CDR2 YYEEEE, per germline. The CDR3 is made up of 14 amino acids. V lost 0 bases and J 9 bases, leaving 13 bases between the germline ends. The chain's CDR3 is CASSLASPGAIQYF. The CDR3 bases are TGTGCCAGCAGCTTGGCAAGTCCTGGAGCCATTCAGTACTTC.

V gene TRBV2 combines with J gene TRBJ2-5, with D perhaps TRBD1 (6 bases). V lost 5 bases, J lost 2 bases, and 9 bases lay in between. The CDR3 runs to 13 residues. CDR1 is SNHLY and CDR2 is FYNNEI in the germline V gene. Here the CDR3 reads CASSTGLQETQYF. The CDR3 DNA is TGTGCCAGCAGTACAGGGTTACAAGAGACCCAGTACTTC.

The V call is TRBV7-9, the J call TRBJ1-2; D is undetermined. The CDR3 is 13 amino acids. Trimming pared 5 bases from V and 7 bases from J, leaving 14 bases between. Germline values: CDR1 SEHNR, CDR2 FQNEAQ (reference sequence). The CDR3 DNA reads as TGTGCCAGCAGCCCTAATCGGGGTCGTGGCTACACCTTC. Its protein is CASSPNRGRGYTF.

The chain carries TRBV5-1 and TRBJ2-2, with D unclear. CDR1 and CDR2 (germline): SGHRS, YFSETQ. V shed 4 bases and J shed 1 base, with 14 bases lying between them. The CDR3 runs 16 residues. This CDR3 reads CASSGSAQLNTGELFF. The DNA for the CDR3 is TGCGCCAGCAGCGGGTCAGCGCAACTGAACACCGGGGAGCTGTTTTTT.

The table lists this clone with a count of one. This chain connects TRBV28 to TRBJ1-2; D is unresolved. The V gene lost 6 bases and the J gene lost 4 bases, with 12 bases spanning the gap. Per germline, CDR1 MDHEN and CDR2 SYDVKM. The CDR3 has 13 residues. The CDR3 bases are TGTGCCAGCAGCGGACTGGTGGGCTATGGCTACACCTTC. Its translation: CASSGLVGYGYTF.

CDR3 in DNA: TGTGCCAGCAGCCAAAATAGCGGGGGGAATAAAGGCGAGCAGTACGTC. Translated: CASSQNSGGNKGEQYV. V is TRBV3-1 (or the pseudogene TRBV3-2) and J is TRBJ2-7; 10 bases match TRBD2. V gave up 2 bases and J gave up 6 bases; unmatched junction bases: 10. Germline V lookup: CDR1 LGHDT, CDR2 YNNKEL (reference sequence). The CDR3 sequence is 16 residues long.